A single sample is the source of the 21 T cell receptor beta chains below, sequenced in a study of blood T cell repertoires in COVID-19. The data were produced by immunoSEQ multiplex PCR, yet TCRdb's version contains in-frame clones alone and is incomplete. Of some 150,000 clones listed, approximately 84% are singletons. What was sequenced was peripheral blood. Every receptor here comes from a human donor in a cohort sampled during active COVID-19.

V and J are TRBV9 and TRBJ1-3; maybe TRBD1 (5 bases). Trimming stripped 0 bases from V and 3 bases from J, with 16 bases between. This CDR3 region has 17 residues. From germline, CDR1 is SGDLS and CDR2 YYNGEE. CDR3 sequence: CASSVGGTGLVGNTIYF. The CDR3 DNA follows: TGTGCCAGCAGCGTAGGAGGGACGGGACTTGTTGGAAACACCATATATTTT.

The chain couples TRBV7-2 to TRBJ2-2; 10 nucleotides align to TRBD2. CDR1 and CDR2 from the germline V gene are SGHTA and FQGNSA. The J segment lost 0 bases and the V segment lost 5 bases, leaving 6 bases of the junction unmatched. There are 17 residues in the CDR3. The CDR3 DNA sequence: TGTGCCAGCAGCAGCCCTAGCGGGGGATCGAACACCGGGGAGCTGTTTTTT. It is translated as CASSSPSGGSNTGELFF.

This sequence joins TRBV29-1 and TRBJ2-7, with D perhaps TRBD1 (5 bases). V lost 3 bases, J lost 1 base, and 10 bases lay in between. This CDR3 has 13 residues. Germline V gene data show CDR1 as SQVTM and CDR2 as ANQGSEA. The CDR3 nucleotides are TGCAGCGTTGATTCTCCAGGGTCCTACGAGCAGTACTTC. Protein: CSVDSPGSYEQYF.

CDR3 sequence reads: CATHRDKTQETQYF. CDR3 DNA sequence: TGTGCCACCCACCGGGACAAGACCCAAGAGACCCAGTACTTC. The rearrangement joins TRBV10-3 to TRBJ2-5; tentative D call: TRBD1 (6 bases). The CDR3 totals 14 residues. The germline gives CDR1 ENHRY, CDR2 SYGVKD. The ends were cut back, 10 bases at V and 1 base at J, with 16 bases in the middle.

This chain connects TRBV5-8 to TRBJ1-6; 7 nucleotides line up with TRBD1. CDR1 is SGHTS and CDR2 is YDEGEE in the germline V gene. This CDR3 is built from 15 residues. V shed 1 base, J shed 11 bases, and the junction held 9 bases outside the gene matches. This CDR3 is CASSLPTGIGPPLHF. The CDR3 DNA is TGTGCCAGCAGCTTGCCGACAGGGATTGGTCCACCCCTCCACTTT.

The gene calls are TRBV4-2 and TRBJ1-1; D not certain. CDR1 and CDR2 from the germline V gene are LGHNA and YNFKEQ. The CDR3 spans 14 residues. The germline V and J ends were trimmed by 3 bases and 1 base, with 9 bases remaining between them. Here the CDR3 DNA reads TGTGCCAGCAGCCACCAGGAAGGGAACACTGAAGCTTTCTTT. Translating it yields CASSHQEGNTEAFF.

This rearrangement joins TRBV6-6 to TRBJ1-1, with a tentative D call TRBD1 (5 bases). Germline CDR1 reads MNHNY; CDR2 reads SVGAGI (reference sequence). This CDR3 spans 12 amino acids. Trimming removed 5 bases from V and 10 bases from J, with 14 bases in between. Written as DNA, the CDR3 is TGTGCCAGCAGTGATCAATCGGGGGGAGCTTTCTTT. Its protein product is CASSDQSGGAFF.

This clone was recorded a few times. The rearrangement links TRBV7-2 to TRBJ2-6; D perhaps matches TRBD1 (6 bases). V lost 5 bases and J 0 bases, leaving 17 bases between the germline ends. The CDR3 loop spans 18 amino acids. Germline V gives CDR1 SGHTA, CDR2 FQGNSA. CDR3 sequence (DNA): TGTGCCAGCAGCCCGCCGGGAAGGGGGATCTCTGGGGCCAACGTCCTGACTTTC. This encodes CASSPPGRGISGANVLTF.

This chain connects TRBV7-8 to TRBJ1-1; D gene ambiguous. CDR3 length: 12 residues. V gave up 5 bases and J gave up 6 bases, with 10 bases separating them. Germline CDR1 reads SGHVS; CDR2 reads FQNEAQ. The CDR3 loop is CASSQRGAEAFF. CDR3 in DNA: TGTGCCAGCAGCCAACGCGGGGCTGAAGCTTTCTTT.

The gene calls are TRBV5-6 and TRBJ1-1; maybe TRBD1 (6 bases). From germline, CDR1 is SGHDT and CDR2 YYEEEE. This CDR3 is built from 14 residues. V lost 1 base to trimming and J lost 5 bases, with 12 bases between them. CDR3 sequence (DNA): TGTGCCAGCAGCTTGCCAGGGGCGCTTACTGAAGCTTTCTTT. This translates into CASSLPGALTEAFF. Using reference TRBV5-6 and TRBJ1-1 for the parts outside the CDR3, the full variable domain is DAGVTQSPTHLIKTRGQQVTLRCSPKSGHDTVSWYQQALGQGPQFIFQYYEEEERQRGNFPDRFSGHQFPNYSSELNVNALLLGDSALYLCASSLPGALTEAFFGQGTRLTVV.

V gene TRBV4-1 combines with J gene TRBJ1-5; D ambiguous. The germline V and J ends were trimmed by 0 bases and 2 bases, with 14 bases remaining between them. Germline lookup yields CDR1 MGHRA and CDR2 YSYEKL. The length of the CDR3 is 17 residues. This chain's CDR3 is CASSQEALLGGNQPQHF. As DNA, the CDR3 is TGCGCCAGCAGCCAAGAGGCCCTACTCGGGGGCAATCAGCCCCAGCATTTT.

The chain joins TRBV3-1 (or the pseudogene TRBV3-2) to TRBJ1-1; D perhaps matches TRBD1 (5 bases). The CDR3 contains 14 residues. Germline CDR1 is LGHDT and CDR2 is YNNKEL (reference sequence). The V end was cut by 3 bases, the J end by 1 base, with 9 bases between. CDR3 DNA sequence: TGTGCCAGCAGCCATCAGGGCGGGAACACTGAAGCTTTCTTT. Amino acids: CASSHQGGNTEAFF.

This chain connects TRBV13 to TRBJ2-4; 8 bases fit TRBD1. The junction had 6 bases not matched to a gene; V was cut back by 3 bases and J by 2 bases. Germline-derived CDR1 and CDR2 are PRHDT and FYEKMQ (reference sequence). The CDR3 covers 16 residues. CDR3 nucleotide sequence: TGTGCCAGCAGCTTTAAGGCAGGGGGCCCCAAAAACATTCAGTACTTC. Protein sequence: CASSFKAGGPKNIQYF.

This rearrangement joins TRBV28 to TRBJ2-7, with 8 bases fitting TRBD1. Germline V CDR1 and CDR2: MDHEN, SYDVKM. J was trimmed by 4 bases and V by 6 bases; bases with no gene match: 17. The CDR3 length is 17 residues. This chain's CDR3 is CASRGLAGGNGRYEQYF. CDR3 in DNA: TGTGCCAGCAGGGGATTGGCAGGGGGCAACGGGAGATACGAGCAGTACTTC. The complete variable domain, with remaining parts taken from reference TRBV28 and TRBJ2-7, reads DVKVTQSSRYLVKRTGEKVFLECVQDMDHENMFWYRQDPGLGLRLIYFSYDVKMKEKGDIPEGYSVSREKKERFSLILESASTNQTSMYLCASRGLAGGNGRYEQYFGPGTRLTVT.

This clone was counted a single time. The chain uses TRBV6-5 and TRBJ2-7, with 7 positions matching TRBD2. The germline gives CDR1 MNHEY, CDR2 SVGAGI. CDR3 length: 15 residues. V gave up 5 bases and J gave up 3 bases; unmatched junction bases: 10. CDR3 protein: CASSPAGAGVYEQYF. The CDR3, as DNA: TGTGCCAGCAGTCCCGCTGGGGCGGGGGTCTACGAGCAGTACTTC.

The CDR3 protein is CASSQGDAVYEQYF. The CDR3 DNA follows: TGCGCCAGCAGCCAAGGGGATGCAGTGTACGAGCAGTACTTC. The chain is built from TRBV5-1 and TRBJ2-7, with D perhaps TRBD1 (5 bases). The germline CDR1 and CDR2 sequences are SGHRS and YFSETQ. The ends were cut back, 4 bases at V and 4 bases at J, with 15 bases in the middle. The CDR3 consists of 14 residues.

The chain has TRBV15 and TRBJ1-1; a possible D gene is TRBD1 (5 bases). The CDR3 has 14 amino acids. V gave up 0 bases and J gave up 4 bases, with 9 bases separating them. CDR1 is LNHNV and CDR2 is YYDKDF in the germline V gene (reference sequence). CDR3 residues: CATSRDIQGTEAFF. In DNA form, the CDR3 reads TGTGCCACCAGCAGAGATATCCAGGGCACTGAAGCTTTCTTT.

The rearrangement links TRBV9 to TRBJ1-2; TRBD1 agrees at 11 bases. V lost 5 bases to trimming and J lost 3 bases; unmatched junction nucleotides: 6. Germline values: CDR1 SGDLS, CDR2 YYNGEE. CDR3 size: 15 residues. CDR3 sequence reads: CASSRRTGGDYGYTF. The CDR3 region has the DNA TGTGCCAGCAGTCGAAGGACAGGGGGCGACTATGGCTACACCTTC. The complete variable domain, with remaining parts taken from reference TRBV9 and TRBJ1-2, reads DSGVTQTPKHLITATGQRVTLRCSPRSGDLSVYWYQQSLDQGLQFLIQYYNGEERAKGNILERFSAQQFPDLHSELNLSSLELGDSALYFCASSRRTGGDYGYTFGSGTRLTVV.

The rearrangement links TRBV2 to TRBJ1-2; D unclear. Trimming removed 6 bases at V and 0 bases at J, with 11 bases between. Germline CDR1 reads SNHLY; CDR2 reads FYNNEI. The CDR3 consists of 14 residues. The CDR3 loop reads CASRSDGTNYGYTF. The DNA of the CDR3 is TGTGCCAGCAGGTCGGACGGGACTAACTATGGCTACACCTTC.

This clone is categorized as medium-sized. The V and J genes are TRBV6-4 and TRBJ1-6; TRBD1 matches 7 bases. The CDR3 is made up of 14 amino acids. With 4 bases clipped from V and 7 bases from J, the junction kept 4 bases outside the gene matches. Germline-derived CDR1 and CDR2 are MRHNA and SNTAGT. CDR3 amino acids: CASSVGQPNSPLHF. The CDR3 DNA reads TGTGCCAGCAGTGTGGGACAGCCAAATTCACCCCTCCACTTT.

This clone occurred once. The CDR3 DNA reads TGTGCCAGCAGCGGGACTAGCGGCTCCACCGGGGAGCTGTTTTTT. This codes for CASSGTSGSTGELFF. The V and J genes are TRBV9 and TRBJ2-2; 10 bases map to TRBD2. CDR1 and CDR2 from the germline V gene are SGDLS and YYNGEE. V dropped 3 bases and J dropped 4; count of bases not matched to a gene: 3. The CDR3 totals 15 residues.